This T cell receptor beta chain originates from a study of shared clonotypes between healthy human individuals. Positive CCR7 selection of CD45RO-negative cells yielded the naive CD8 cells, and terminally differentiated effector memory CD45RA+ cells were excluded. Recent vaccinations or acute infections were absent in the healthy HIV-negative adult donors. The V gene lost 2 bases and the J gene lost 7 bases, with 10 bases spanning the gap. The CDR3 totals 13 residues. Germline V lookup: CDR1 SGHRS, CDR2 YFSETQ. In the authors' workflow: Junction-only sequences without quality scores came from ImmunoSEQ, so filtering differed. Profiling relied on immunoSEQ multiplex PCR, and the TCRdb table lists in-frame clones only, not all of them. Clone size and the V and J calls come from that table; the DNA yielded D and trimming. The table has a few hundred thousand clones, around 95% seen once.

This TCR came from a woman in her 30s in good health. Sequenced input: naive CD8+ T cells sorted from blood. The chain links TRBV5-1 to TRBJ1-5; D is undetermined. CDR3 residues: CASSFDSRQPQHF. CDR3 nucleotide sequence: TGCGCCAGCAGCTTCGACTCGCGACAGCCCCAGCATTTT.